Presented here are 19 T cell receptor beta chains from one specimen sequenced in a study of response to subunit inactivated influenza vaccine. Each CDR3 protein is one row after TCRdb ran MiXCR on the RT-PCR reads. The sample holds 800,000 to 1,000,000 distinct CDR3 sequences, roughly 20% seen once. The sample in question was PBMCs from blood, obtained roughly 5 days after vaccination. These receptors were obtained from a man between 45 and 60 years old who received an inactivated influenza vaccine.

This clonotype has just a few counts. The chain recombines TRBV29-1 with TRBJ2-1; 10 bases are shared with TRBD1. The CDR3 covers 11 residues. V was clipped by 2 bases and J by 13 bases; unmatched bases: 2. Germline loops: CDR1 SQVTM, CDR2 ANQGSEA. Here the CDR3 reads CSVEWDRGQFF. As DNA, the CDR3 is TGCAGCGTTGAATGGGACAGGGGACAGTTCTTC.

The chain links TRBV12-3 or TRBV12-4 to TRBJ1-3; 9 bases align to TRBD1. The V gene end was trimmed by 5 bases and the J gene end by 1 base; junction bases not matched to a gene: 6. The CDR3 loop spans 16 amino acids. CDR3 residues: CASSTGTGISGNTIYF. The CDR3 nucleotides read TGTGCCAGCAGTACCGGGACAGGGATTTCTGGAAACACCATATATTTT.

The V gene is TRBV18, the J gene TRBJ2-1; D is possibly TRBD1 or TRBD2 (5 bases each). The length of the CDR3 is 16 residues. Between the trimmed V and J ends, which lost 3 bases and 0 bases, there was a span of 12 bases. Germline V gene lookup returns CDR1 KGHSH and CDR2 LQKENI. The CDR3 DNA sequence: TGTGCCAGCTCACCGGGACGGGTGAGCTCCTACAATGAGCAGTTCTTC. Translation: CASSPGRVSSYNEQFF. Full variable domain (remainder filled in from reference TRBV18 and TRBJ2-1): NAGVMQNPRHLVRRRGQEARLRCSPMKGHSHVYWYRQLPEEGLKFMVYLQKENIIDESGMPKERFSAEFPKEGPSILRIQQVVRGDSAAYFCASSPGRVSSYNEQFFGPGTRLTVL.

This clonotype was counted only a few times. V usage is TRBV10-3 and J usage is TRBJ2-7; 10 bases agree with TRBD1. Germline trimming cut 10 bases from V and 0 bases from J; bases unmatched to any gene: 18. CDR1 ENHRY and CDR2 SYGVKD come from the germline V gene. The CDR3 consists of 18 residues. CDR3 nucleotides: TGTGCCACTAGCGACAGGGGGCGAGGAGGGGAAGTCTCCTACGAGCAGTACTTC. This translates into CATSDRGRGGEVSYEQYF.

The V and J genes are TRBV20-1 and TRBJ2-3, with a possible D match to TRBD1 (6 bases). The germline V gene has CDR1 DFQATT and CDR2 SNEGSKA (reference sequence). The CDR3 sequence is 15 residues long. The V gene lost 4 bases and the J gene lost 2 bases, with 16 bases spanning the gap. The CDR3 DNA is TGCAGTGCTACCCCGAGGGGGAGACACACAGATACGCAGTATTTT. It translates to CSATPRGRHTDTQYF.

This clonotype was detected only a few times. CDR3 protein: CATSDFRNNEQFF. CDR3 in DNA: TGTGCCACCAGTGATTTTCGGAATAATGAGCAGTTCTTC. This chain uses TRBV24-1 with TRBJ2-1; D ambiguous. Trimming removed 1 base at V and 7 bases at J, with 7 bases between. This CDR3 is built from 13 residues. Germline values: CDR1 KGHDR, CDR2 SFDVKD.

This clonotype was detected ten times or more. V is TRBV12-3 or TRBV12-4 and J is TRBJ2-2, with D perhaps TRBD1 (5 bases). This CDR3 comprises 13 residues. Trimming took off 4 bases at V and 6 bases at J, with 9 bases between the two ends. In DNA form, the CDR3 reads TGTGCCAGCAGTTCAGGGTCCCCCGGGGAGCTGTTTTTT. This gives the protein CASSSGSPGELFF.

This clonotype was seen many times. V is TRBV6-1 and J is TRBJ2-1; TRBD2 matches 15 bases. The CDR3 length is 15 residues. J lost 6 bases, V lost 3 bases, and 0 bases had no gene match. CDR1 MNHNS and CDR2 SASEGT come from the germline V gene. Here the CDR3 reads CASSEGLAGGNEQFF. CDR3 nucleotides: TGTGCCAGCAGTGAGGGACTAGCGGGGGGCAATGAGCAGTTCTTC.

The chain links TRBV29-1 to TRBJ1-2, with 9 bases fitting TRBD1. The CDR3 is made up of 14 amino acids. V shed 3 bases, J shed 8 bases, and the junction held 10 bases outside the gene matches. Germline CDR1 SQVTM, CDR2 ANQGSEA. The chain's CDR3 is CSVERTGTGSGYTF. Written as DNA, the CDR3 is TGCAGCGTTGAGAGGACCGGGACAGGGTCCGGCTACACCTTC.

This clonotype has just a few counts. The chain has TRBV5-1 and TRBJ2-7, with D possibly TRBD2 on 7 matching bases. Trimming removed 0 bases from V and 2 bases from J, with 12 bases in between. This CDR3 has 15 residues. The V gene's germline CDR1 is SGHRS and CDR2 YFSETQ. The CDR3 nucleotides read TGCGCCAGCAGCTTGGCTTTGCGGGGGCCCTACGAGCAGTACTTC. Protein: CASSLALRGPYEQYF.

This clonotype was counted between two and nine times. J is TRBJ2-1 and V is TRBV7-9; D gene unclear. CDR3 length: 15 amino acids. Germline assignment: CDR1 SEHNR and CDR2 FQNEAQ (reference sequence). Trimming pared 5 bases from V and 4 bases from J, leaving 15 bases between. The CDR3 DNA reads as TGTGCCAGCAGCCCCCGGATCACAGCTTACAATGAGCAGTTCTTC. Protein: CASSPRITAYNEQFF.

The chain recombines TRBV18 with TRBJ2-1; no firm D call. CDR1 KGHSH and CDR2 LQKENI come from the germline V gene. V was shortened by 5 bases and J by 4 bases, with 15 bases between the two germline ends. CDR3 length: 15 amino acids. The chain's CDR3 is CASSSIPDGYNEQFF. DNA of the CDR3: TGTGCCAGCTCATCTATACCAGACGGGTACAATGAGCAGTTCTTC.

CDR3 protein: CSAVTSGRTDTQYF. The CDR3 DNA is TGCAGTGCCGTCACTAGCGGGAGAACAGATACGCAGTATTTT. V gene TRBV20-1 combines with J gene TRBJ2-3; 11 bases are shared with TRBD2. CDR3 length equals 14 residues. J lost 3 bases, V lost 6 bases, and 5 bases had no gene match. Germline values: CDR1 DFQATT, CDR2 SNEGSKA (reference sequence).

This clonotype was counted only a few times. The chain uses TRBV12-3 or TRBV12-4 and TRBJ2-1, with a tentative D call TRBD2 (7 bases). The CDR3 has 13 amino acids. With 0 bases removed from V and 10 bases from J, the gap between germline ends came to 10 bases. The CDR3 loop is CASSLAAGAEQFF. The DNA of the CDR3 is TGTGCCAGCAGTTTAGCCGCGGGGGCAGAGCAGTTCTTC.

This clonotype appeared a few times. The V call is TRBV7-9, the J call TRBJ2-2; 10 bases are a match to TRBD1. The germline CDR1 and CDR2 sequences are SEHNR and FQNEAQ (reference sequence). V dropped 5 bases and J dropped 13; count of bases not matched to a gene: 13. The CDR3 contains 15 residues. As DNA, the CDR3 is TGTGCCAGCAGCCCAAGGGACAGGGGTGTTCTCGGGCTGTTTTTT. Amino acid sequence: CASSPRDRGVLGLFF.

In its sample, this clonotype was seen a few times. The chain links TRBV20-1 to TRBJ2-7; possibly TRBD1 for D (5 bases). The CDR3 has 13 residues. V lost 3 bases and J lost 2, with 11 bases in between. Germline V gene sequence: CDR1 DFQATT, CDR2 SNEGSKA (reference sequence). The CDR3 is CSASQGFTYEQYF. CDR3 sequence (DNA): TGCAGTGCTAGTCAGGGCTTCACCTACGAGCAGTACTTC.

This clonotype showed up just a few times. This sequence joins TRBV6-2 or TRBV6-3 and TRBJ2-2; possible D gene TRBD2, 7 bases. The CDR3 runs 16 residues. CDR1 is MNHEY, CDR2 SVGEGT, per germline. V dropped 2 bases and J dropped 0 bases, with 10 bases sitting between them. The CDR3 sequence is CASSYRGAANTGELFF. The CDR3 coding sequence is TGTGCCAGCAGTTACCGGGGGGCAGCGAACACCGGGGAGCTGTTTTTT.

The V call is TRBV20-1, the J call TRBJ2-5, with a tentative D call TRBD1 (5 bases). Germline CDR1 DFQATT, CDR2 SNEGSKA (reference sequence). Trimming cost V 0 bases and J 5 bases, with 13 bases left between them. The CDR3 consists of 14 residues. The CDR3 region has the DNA TGCAGTGCTAGAGAGCAGGGCACTTTGGAGACCCAGTACTTC. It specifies CSAREQGTLETQYF.

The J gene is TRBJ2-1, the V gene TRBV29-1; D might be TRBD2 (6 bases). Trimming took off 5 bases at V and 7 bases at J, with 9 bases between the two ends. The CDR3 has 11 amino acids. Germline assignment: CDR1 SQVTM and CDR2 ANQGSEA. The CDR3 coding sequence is TGCAGCGTTCGGGGGAGGAATGAGCAGTTCTTC. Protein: CSVRGRNEQFF.